This T cell receptor beta chain came from a study of blood T cell repertoires in COVID-19. The CDR3 sequence is 18 residues long. The V end lost 4 bases, the J end lost 7 bases, and 28 bases lay between the germline ends. The germline gives CDR1 MNHEY, CDR2 SMNVEV (reference sequence). Assay used: immunoSEQ multiplex PCR; TCRdb lists only in-frame clones, some missing. The sample shows 140,000 to 150,000 clones, around nine tenths of them seen only once. Sequencing used peripheral blood. This receptor was obtained from a human donor in a cohort sampled during active COVID-19. The V call is TRBV27, the J call TRBJ1-2, with a possible D match to TRBD1 (5 bases). CDR3 protein: CASSSSSIRPSGRGGYTF. In DNA form, the CDR3 reads TGTGCCAGCAGTTCATCCTCAATCCGTCCGTCAGGGCGGGGTGGCTACACCTTC.